Below are 12 T cell receptor beta chains sequenced from a single sample in a study of response to subunit inactivated influenza vaccine (dated by TCRdb to the late 2010s). Library prep was done by RT-PCR. The data were produced on an Illumina HiSeq 2500. TCRdb itself trimmed the public reads at Q25 with fastp, ran MiXCR and retained productive beta chains. Rows merge per CDR3 protein into single entries with the most common DNA and genes. The table for this sample lists about half a million distinct CDR3 sequences; roughly 25% of them were counted only once. About 1.9% of the sample is in the top ten clones. The material sequenced was CD4+ T cells sorted from PBMCs, taken about 5 days after vaccination. The receptors were sampled from a man between 45 and 60 years old who received an inactivated influenza vaccine. Donor details come from another sample of the same person, matched by shared clones.

The rearrangement links TRBV12-3 or TRBV12-4 to TRBJ1-2; no clear D gene. The CDR3 covers 13 residues. V lost 2 bases to trimming and J lost 4 bases, with 8 bases between them. The CDR3 DNA is TGTGCCAGCAGTTTATGGGCATCCTATGGCTACACCTTC. Protein: CASSLWASYGYTF.

This chain connects TRBV4-2 to TRBJ2-7; a possible D gene is TRBD2 (6 bases). The CDR3 length is 16 residues. Looked up from germline, CDR1 is LGHNA and CDR2 is YNFKEQ. V was cut by 0 bases and J by 7 bases, with 19 bases left in between. As DNA, the CDR3 is TGTGCCAGCAGCCAAGATTTCAGCGGAGGGACTTTGGAGCAGTACTTC. Its protein product is CASSQDFSGGTLEQYF.

The chain has TRBV4-1 and TRBJ2-1; 7 bases are shared with TRBD2. The CDR3 spans 16 residues. V lost 4 bases and J lost 7; bases outside the gene matches: 13. Germline V lookup: CDR1 MGHRA, CDR2 YSYEKL. The CDR3 bases are TGCGCCAGCAGCCGCACCTTCCAGCGGGGTTATAATGAGCAGTTCTTC. Protein sequence: CASSRTFQRGYNEQFF.

Only a few counts were recorded for this clonotype. The chain couples TRBV11-2 to TRBJ2-2; D is unclear. Germline assignment: CDR1 SGHAT and CDR2 FQNNGV. This CDR3 has 16 residues. V lost 5 bases and J lost 4, with 17 bases in between. CDR3 protein: CASSQSWAGLTGELFF. The CDR3 DNA sequence: TGTGCCAGCAGCCAAAGTTGGGCAGGCCTCACCGGGGAGCTGTTTTTT.

In this sample, this clonotype turned up a few times. Here the CDR3 reads CASSGGGTSGRPHYNEQFF. The CDR3 DNA sequence: TGCGCCAGCAGTGGGGGGGGGACTAGCGGGAGGCCGCATTACAATGAGCAGTTCTTC. The chain uses TRBV5-1 and TRBJ2-1; 15 bases are shared with TRBD2. The trim removed 5 bases at V and 4 bases at J, leaving 13 bases unmatched. There are 19 residues in the CDR3. The germline V gene encodes CDR1 SGHRS and CDR2 YFSETQ.

The chain employs TRBV7-2 and TRBJ2-7, with D tentatively TRBD1 or TRBD2 (6 bases each). The CDR3 is made up of 13 amino acids. V shed 5 bases and J shed 6 bases, with 14 bases lying between them. The germline V gene encodes CDR1 SGHTA and CDR2 FQGNSA. CDR3: CASSGGPVGEQYF. CDR3 nucleotide sequence: TGTGCCAGCAGCGGGGGGCCTGTCGGCGAGCAGTACTTC.

The sample holds a few counts of this clonotype. The rearrangement links TRBV20-1 to TRBJ1-4, with unresolved D. This CDR3 contains 12 residues. Looked up from germline, CDR1 is DFQATT and CDR2 is SNEGSKA (reference sequence). The V end lost 0 bases, the J end lost 11 bases, and 10 bases lay between the germline ends. CDR3 region: CSAREEAGKLFF. As DNA, the CDR3 is TGCAGTGCTAGAGAAGAGGCTGGTAAACTGTTTTTT.

This clonotype has a handful of counts. The chain employs TRBV20-1 and TRBJ2-3; 8 nucleotides align to TRBD1. Germline V CDR1 and CDR2: DFQATT, SNEGSKA (reference sequence). The CDR3 contains 14 residues. Here the CDR3 DNA reads TGCGGAGCCCTCCGGACAGGGATGCCAGATACGCAGTATTTT. It encodes CGALRTGMPDTQYF.

The sample holds a few counts of this clonotype. V is TRBV29-1 and J is TRBJ2-3; TRBD2 matches 8 bases. Germline-derived CDR1 and CDR2 are SQVTM and ANQGSEA. The CDR3 totals 15 residues. The trim removed 7 bases at V and 3 bases at J, leaving 12 bases unmatched. The CDR3 reads CSADIGTSGTDTQYF. In DNA form, the CDR3 reads TGCAGCGCGGACATCGGGACTAGTGGAACAGATACGCAGTATTTT.

The table lists this clonotype with many counts. The V gene is TRBV6-1, the J gene TRBJ1-2, with D perhaps TRBD1 (6 bases). The CDR3 sequence is 14 residues long. Trimming took 6 bases from V and 0 from J, leaving 11 bases between them. Germline V lookup: CDR1 MNHNS, CDR2 SASEGT. CDR3 region: CASRTGQANYGYTF. The CDR3 nucleotides are TGTGCCAGCAGGACGGGACAAGCTAACTATGGCTACACCTTC.

This clonotype was counted between two and nine times. The chain carries TRBV4-2 and TRBJ2-1; the D is unclear. Per the germline V gene, CDR1 is LGHNA and CDR2 is YNFKEQ. V lost 0 bases and J lost 10, with 7 bases in between. This CDR3 has 12 residues. CDR3 amino acids: CASSQDPAEQFF. The CDR3 region has the DNA TGTGCCAGCAGCCAAGATCCGGCGGAGCAGTTCTTC.

This rearrangement joins TRBV10-3 to TRBJ2-7; TRBD1 matches at 7 bases. Germline V CDR1 and CDR2: ENHRY, SYGVKD. The CDR3 runs to 13 residues. After removal of 7 bases from V and 2 bases from J, the junction contained 5 bases not matched to a gene. CDR3 amino acids: CAIKGQITYEQYF. The CDR3 DNA reads as TGTGCCATCAAGGGACAGATAACCTACGAGCAGTACTTC.